This T cell receptor (beta chain) was captured by sequencing in a study of technical replicates of blood from a few donors. The data were produced by immunoSEQ multiplex PCR, yet TCRdb's version contains in-frame clones alone and is incomplete. This table holds about 88,000 clones, about 94% found once. The CDR3 covers 16 residues. The V gene's germline CDR1 is SNHLY and CDR2 FYNNEI. The V gene end was trimmed by 3 bases and the J gene end by 4 bases; junction bases not matched to a gene: 11. The gene calls are TRBV2 and TRBJ2-7; TRBD2 matches 8 bases. Sequencing was carried out using T cells isolated from PBMCs. The TCR was taken from a human donor in good health. DNA of the CDR3: TGTGCCAGCAGTGAGAGGGGACTAGAAAATGTTTACGAGCAGTACTTC. Translation gives CASSERGLENVYEQYF.